Listed below are T cell receptor beta chains from one sample, sequenced in a study of regulatory T cells in long-lasting Graves disease. TCRdb called the multiplex PCR reads again in MiXCR, with one record for every CDR3 protein. The sample carries about 660,000 distinct CDR3 sequences, approximately 29% recorded once. The input for sequencing was peripheral blood mononuclear cells (PBMCs), taken when the disease was refractory, from a patient treated with antithyroid drugs. The receptors were sampled from a female donor with Graves disease. Both conserved end residues are part of each CDR3. Only some rows state a clone size, as once, few, many or a class for expanded clones.

few	TRBV20-1	TRBJ1-4	CSAPGDTEKLFF
many	TRBV2	TRBJ1-1	CASSPEGYTEAFF
-	TRBV12-3/TRBV12-4	TRBJ1-5	CASSLEGRGHNQPQHF
many	TRBV6-5	TRBJ1-2	CASSYGGALRGYTF
few	TRBV20-1	TRBJ1-1	CSARMAGHKNTEAFF
many	TRBV6-1	TRBJ1-4	CASSRHSTNEKLFF
few	TRBV7-9	TRBJ2-7	CATGAGGFHEQYF
many	TRBV28	TRBJ1-2	CASSFPRKRPEPNYGYTF
few	TRBV10-3	TRBJ2-7	CATQWGPEYEQYF
-	TRBV4-1	TRBJ2-7	CASSQVRESSYEQYF
few	TRBV9	TRBJ1-1	CASSSLGPGGTEAFF
-	TRBV10-3	TRBJ2-2	CAISDRDRGDFKELFF
few	TRBV6-1	TRBJ1-4	CASSDLMGKLFF
few	TRBV20-1	TRBJ2-5	CSATLAGQQETQYF
-	TRBV25-1	TRBJ1-1	CASSTPGPSNTEAFF
-	TRBV5-1	TRBJ2-5	CASTHSTAQETQYF
many	TRBV27	TRBJ1-5	CASNLPSGTGGNQPQHF
-	TRBV5-1	TRBJ2-2	CASSLPRAGELFF
few	TRBV7-3	TRBJ2-7	CASSLTSGSEEQYF
few	TRBV11-2	TRBJ2-7	CASSRTLTSDEQYF
-	TRBV19	TRBJ1-5	CASSAQGAGDQPQHF
few	TRBV14	TRBJ2-2	CASSQGSGLVNTGELFF
few	TRBV25-1	TRBJ2-5	CASSELGSGKGQETQYF
-	TRBV12-3/TRBV12-4	TRBJ1-6	CASSLIGQGNSPLHF
-	TRBV2	TRBJ2-1	CASSGLTSGYNEQFF
-	TRBV28	TRBJ1-1	CASSLQGPATEAFF
-	TRBV7-2	TRBJ1-6	CASSARVSNSPLHF
few	TRBV9	TRBJ2-7	CASSDGTGGMKQYF
-	TRBV30	TRBJ1-4	CAWRIPGTGEKLFF
-	TRBV12-3/TRBV12-4	TRBJ1-1	CASSPRMKGGNTEAFF